The clone carrying this TCR beta chain was detected a few times. The data derive from a study of blood T cell repertoires in COVID-19. Per the original methods: Using reference gene primer amplification, nucleated cell counts were estimated. TCRdb keeps only in-frame clones here, not all; method: immunoSEQ multiplex PCR. Clone size and V and J calls were adopted from that table, with D and trimming inferred from the DNA. Of some 200,000 clones listed, 70% to 80% are singletons. The CDR3 has 16 residues. Looked up from germline, CDR1 is SGHTA and CDR2 is FQGNSA. V shed 5 bases and J 4 bases; nucleotides not matched to a gene: 5.

The sequence came from a woman in her forties or fifties with active or convalescent COVID-19. Sample: peripheral blood. V usage is TRBV7-2 and J usage is TRBJ2-5, with 15 bases matching TRBD2. CDR3 region: CASSQRTSGGAETQYF. The CDR3, as DNA: TGTGCCAGCAGCCAAAGGACTAGCGGGGGGGCAGAGACCCAGTACTTC.